This T cell receptor (beta chain) was captured by sequencing in a study of blood T cell repertoires in COVID-19. In the study overall: Whether acute or convalescent, the COVID-19 samples came from the United States, Italy and Spain. PBMCs, B-cell-depleted T cells, or T cells were the source of the cDNA or gDNA that made up the material.

The CDR3 sequence is 13 residues long. Trimming shortened V by 3 bases and J by 0 bases, and 7 bases separated the two germline ends. Looked up from germline, CDR1 is GTSNPN and CDR2 is SVGIG (reference sequence). Note on this clone: The sample has other DNA sequences that encode this CDR3 too.

As originally analysed: The assay estimated nucleated cells by amplifying reference gene primers. Data came from immunoSEQ multiplex PCR; TCRdb stores just in-frame clones and leaves some out. The V and J calls and the clone size are those of that table, but D and trimming were determined from the DNA. The table records 140,000 to 150,000 clones, approximately 80% of them present only once. The chain has TRBV30 and TRBJ2-3; D is unclear. Sequencing was done on a sample of peripheral blood. The sequence came from a man in his sixties or seventies who had recovered from COVID-19. The CDR3 DNA is TGTGCCTGGAGCCGCGGCAGCACAGATACGCAGTATTTT. It specifies CAWSRGSTDTQYF. Filled out from reference TRBV30 and TRBJ2-3, the complete variable domain reads SQTIHQWPATLVQPVGSPLSLECTVEGTSNPNLYWYRQAAGRGLQLLFYSVGIGQISSEVPQNLSASRPQDRQFILSSKKLLLSDSGFYLCAWSRGSTDTQYFGPGTRLTVL.